This T cell receptor beta chain stems from a study of T cell responses to AZD1222 COVID-19 vaccine. Overall study: Second doses were pooled across both intervals (about 4 or about 12 weeks).

This CDR3 contains 15 residues. Germline assignment: CDR1 SGHAT and CDR2 FQNNGV. V shed 0 bases and J shed 0 bases, with 8 bases lying between them. Method: immunoSEQ multiplex PCR; TCRdb's copy keeps in-frame clones and lacks some. The sample carries more than 85,000 clones, 70% to 90% recorded once. General study points: The number of AZD1222 recipients seropositive at baseline was only five or six. CD4 TCRs covered the whole spike, strongest at regions 160-218 and 743-854. In a largely white British group with more females than males, clonal diversity was possibly underestimated.

A remark on this clone: No antigen is known for it.

This TCR was sampled from an adult in good health. The chain has TRBV11-2 and TRBJ1-2; no firm D call. The source material was peripheral blood, sampled on day 0 of AZD1222 vaccination. DNA of the CDR3: TGTGCCAGCAGCTTAGAGGCGTCAGCTAACTATGGCTACACCTTC. It translates to CASSLEASANYGYTF.